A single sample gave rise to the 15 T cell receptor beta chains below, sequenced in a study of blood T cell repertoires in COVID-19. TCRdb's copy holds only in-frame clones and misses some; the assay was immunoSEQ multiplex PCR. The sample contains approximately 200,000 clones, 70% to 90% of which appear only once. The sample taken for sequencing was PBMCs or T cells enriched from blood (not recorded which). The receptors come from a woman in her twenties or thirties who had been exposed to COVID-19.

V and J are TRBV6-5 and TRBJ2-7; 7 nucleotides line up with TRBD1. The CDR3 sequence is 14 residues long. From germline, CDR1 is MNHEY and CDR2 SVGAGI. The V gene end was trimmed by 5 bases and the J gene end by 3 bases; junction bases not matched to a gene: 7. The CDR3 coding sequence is TGTGCCAGCAGTAACGGGGACAGATACTACGAGCAGTACTTC. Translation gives CASSNGDRYYEQYF.

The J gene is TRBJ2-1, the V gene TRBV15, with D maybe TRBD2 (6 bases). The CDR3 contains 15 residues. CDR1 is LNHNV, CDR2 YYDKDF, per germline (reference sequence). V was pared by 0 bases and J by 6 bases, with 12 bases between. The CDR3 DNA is TGTGCCACCAGCAGAGATCCCGGGGGAGGCAATGAGCAGTTCTTC. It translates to CATSRDPGGGNEQFF.

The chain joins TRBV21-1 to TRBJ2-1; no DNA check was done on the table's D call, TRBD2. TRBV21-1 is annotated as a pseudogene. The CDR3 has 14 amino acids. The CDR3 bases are TGTGCCAGCCCCGAGGGAGGAGAGGCTAATGAGCAGTTCTTC. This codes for CASPEGGEANEQFF.

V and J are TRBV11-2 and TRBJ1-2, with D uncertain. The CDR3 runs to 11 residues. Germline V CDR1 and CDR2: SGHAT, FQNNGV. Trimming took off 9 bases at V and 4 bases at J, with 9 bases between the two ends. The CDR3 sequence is CASSEAYGYTF. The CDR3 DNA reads TGTGCCAGTTCAGAGGCCTATGGCTACACCTTC. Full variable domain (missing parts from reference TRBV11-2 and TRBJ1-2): EAGVAQSPRYKIIEKRQSVAFWCNPISGHATLYWYQQILGQGPKLLIQFQNNGVVDDSQLPKDRFSAERLKGVDSTLKIQPAKLEDSAVYLCASSEAYGYTFGSGTRLTVV.

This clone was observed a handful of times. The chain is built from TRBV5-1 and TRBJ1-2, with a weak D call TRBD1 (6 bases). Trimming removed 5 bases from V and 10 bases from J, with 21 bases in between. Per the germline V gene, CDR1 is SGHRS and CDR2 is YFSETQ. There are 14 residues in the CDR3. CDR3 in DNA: TGCGCCAGCAGATATACAGGGATTCCAGAAAACTACACCTTC. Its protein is CASRYTGIPENYTF.

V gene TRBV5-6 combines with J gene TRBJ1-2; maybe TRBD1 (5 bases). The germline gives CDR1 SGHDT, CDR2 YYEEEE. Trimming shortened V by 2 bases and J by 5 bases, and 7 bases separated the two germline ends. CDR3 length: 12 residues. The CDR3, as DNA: TGTGCCAGCAGCTTAAAGGGGTATGGCTACACCTTC. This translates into CASSLKGYGYTF.

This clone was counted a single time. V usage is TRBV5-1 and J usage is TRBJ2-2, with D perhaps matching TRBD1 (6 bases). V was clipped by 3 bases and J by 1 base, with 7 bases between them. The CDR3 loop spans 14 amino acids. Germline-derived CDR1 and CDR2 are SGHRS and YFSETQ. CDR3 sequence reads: CASSSTGNTGELFF. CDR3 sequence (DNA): TGCGCCAGCAGCTCGACAGGGAACACCGGGGAGCTGTTTTTT.

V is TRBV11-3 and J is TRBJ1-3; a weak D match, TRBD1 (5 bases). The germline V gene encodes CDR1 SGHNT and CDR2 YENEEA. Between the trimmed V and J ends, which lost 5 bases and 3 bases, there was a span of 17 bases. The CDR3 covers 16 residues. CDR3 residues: CASSPPQETYGNTIYF. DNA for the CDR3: TGTGCCAGCAGCCCCCCACAGGAGACTTATGGAAACACCATATATTTT.

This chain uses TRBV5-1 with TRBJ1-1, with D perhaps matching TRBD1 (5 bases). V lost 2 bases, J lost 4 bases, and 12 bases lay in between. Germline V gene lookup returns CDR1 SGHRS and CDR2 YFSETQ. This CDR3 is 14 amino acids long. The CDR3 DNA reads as TGCGCCAGCAGCTTCGGTCAGGGTACCACTGAAGCTTTCTTT. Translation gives CASSFGQGTTEAFF.

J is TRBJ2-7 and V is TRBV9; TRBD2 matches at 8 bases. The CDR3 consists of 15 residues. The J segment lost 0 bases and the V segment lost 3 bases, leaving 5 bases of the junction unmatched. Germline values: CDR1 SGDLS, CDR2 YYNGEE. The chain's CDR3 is CASSATGGASYEQYF. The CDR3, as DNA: TGTGCCAGCAGCGCAACCGGGGGGGCCTCCTACGAGCAGTACTTC. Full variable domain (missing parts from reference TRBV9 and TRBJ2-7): DSGVTQTPKHLITATGQRVTLRCSPRSGDLSVYWYQQSLDQGLQFLIQYYNGEERAKGNILERFSAQQFPDLHSELNLSSLELGDSALYFCASSATGGASYEQYFGPGTRLTVT.

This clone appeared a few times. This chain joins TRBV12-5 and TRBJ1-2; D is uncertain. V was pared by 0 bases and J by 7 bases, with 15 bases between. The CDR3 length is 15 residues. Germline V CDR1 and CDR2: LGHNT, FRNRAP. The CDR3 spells CASGLVLTTPGGYTF. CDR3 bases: TGTGCTAGTGGTTTGGTACTCACGACCCCGGGTGGCTACACCTTC. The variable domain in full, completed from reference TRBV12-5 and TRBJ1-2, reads DARVTQTPRHKVTEMGQEVTMRCQPILGHNTVFWYRQTMMQGLELLAYFRNRAPLDDSGMPKDRFSAEMPDATLATLKIQPSEPRDSAVYFCASGLVLTTPGGYTFGSGTRLTVV.

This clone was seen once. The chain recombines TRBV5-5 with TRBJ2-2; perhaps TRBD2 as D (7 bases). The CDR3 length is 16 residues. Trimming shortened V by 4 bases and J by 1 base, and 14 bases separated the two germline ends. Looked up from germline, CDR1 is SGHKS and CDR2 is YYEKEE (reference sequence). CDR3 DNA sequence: TGTGCCAGCAGCCCCGAGGGGGGGAGGAACACCGGGGAGCTGTTTTTT. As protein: CASSPEGGRNTGELFF. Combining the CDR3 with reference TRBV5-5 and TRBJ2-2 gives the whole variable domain DAGVTQSPTHLIKTRGQQVTLRCSPISGHKSVSWYQQVLGQGPQFIFQYYEKEERGRGNFPDRFSARQFPNYSSELNVNALLLGDSALYLCASSPEGGRNTGELFFGEGSRLTVL.

Written as DNA, the CDR3 is TGTGCCAGCAGTTTACGAAGCGGGGGGGCGTTAGTCTACGAGCAGTACTTC. Translating gives CASSLRSGGALVYEQYF. V and J are TRBV27 and TRBJ2-7, with 10 bases fitting TRBD2. Per germline, CDR1 MNHEY and CDR2 SMNVEV (reference sequence). V was clipped by 2 bases and J by 3 bases; unmatched bases: 10. The CDR3 sequence is 17 residues long.

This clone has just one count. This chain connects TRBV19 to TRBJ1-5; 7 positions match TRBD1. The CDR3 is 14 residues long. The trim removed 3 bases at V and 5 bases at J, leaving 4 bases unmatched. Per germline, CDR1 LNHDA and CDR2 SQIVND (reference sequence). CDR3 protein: CASSIAGGYQPQHF. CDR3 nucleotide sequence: TGTGCCAGTAGTATCGCAGGGGGGTATCAGCCCCAGCATTTT.

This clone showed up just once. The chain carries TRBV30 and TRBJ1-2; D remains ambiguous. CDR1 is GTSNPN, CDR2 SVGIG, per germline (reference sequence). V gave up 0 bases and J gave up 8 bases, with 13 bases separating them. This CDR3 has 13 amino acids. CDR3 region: CAWSVEGGLGYTF. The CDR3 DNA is TGTGCCTGGAGTGTAGAAGGAGGGTTGGGCTACACCTTC.